Below are 11 T cell receptor beta chains sequenced from a single sample in a study of blood T cell repertoires in COVID-19. The table came from immunoSEQ multiplex PCR; TCRdb's copy has only in-frame clones and leaves some out. The sample includes 170,000 or so clones, approximately 84% of them seen just once. The sequenced material came from PBMCs or T cells enriched from blood (not recorded which). These receptors originate from a woman aged 50 to 60 who had recovered from COVID-19.

Only one count was recorded for this clone. V usage is TRBV7-8 and J usage is TRBJ2-7, with D perhaps TRBD2 (6 bases). V was pared by 5 bases and J by 0 bases, with 14 bases between. There are 15 residues in the CDR3. Germline V lookup: CDR1 SGHVS, CDR2 FQNEAQ. The CDR3: CASSDSGLSSYEQYF. The CDR3, as DNA: TGTGCCAGCAGCGATAGCGGTCTGAGCTCCTACGAGCAGTACTTC.

The gene calls are TRBV28 and TRBJ1-5, with 9 bases identical to TRBD1. The CDR3 is 15 residues long. In germline, CDR1 is MDHEN, CDR2 SYDVKM. The ends lost 6 bases at V and 1 base at J; junction bases unmatched: 4. The CDR3 bases are TGTGCCAGCAGAAACAGGGGGCCAAGCAATCAGCCCCAGCATTTT. This gives the protein CASRNRGPSNQPQHF.

The chain combines TRBV19 with TRBJ2-2; TRBD2 aligns across 10 bases. Germline V gives CDR1 LNHDA, CDR2 SQIVND (reference sequence). There are 13 residues in the CDR3. V shed 8 bases, J shed 6 bases, and the junction held 3 bases outside the gene matches. CDR3 in amino acids: CASALAGAGELFF. The DNA for the CDR3 is TGTGCCAGTGCCCTAGCGGGAGCCGGGGAGCTGTTTTTT.

The V gene is TRBV6-6, the J gene TRBJ2-5; 7 positions agree with TRBD1. This CDR3 is built from 13 residues. The ends lost 6 bases at V and 1 base at J; junction bases unmatched: 2. Per the germline V gene, CDR1 is MNHNY and CDR2 is SVGAGI (reference sequence). The DNA of the CDR3 is TGTGCCAGCAGAGACAGGGCCCAAGAGACCCAGTACTTC. It translates to CASRDRAQETQYF.

V and J are TRBV5-1 and TRBJ2-7; TRBD2 might be the D (6 bases). Trimming removed 4 bases from V and 2 bases from J, with 16 bases in between. The CDR3 loop spans 15 amino acids. Germline loops: CDR1 SGHRS, CDR2 YFSETQ. The CDR3 spells CASSRGNDVAYEQYF. The DNA of the CDR3 is TGCGCCAGCAGCCGGGGGAACGACGTGGCCTACGAGCAGTACTTC. Full variable domain (rest looked up from reference TRBV5-1 and TRBJ2-7): KAGVTQTPRYLIKTRGQQVTLSCSPISGHRSVSWYQQTPGQGLQFLFEYFSETQRNKGNFPGRFSGRQFSNSRSEMNVSTLELGDSALYLCASSRGNDVAYEQYFGPGTRLTVT.

This chain connects TRBV5-6 to TRBJ2-7; TRBD1 matches at 9 bases. With 6 bases clipped from V and 3 bases from J, the junction kept 7 bases outside the gene matches. Germline V gene sequence: CDR1 SGHDT, CDR2 YYEEEE. The CDR3 has 14 residues. The CDR3 reads CASKRTGVSYEQYF. DNA of the CDR3: TGTGCCAGCAAGCGGACAGGGGTTAGCTACGAGCAGTACTTC.

This clone occurred once. Relative to the germline gene, one junction end is altered; a read error may explain this. J is TRBJ2-2 and V is TRBV18; TRBD1 aligns across 9 bases. CDR1 KGHSH and CDR2 LQKENI come from the germline V gene. This CDR3 contains 16 residues. CDR3 sequence reads: CASSPWTGENAGELFF. As DNA, the CDR3 is TGTGCCAGCTCGCCTTGGACAGGGGAGAACGCCGGGGAGCTGTTTTTT.

The CDR3 loop reads CASSVAGFSYEQYF. The CDR3 region has the DNA TGTGCCAGCAGTGTAGCGGGGTTCTCCTACGAGCAGTACTTC. The chain is built from TRBV25-1 and TRBJ2-7, with 8 bases lining up with TRBD2. The CDR3 runs to 14 residues. Germline CDR1 is MGHDK and CDR2 is SYGVNS. The junction had 2 bases not matched to a gene; V was cut back by 4 bases and J by 0 bases.

V is TRBV4-1 and J is TRBJ2-1; 14 bases map to TRBD2. The CDR3 runs to 21 residues. With V trimmed by 0 bases and J by 7 bases, 17 bases remained unmatched. Germline V CDR1 and CDR2: MGHRA, YSYEKL. CDR3 in amino acids: CASSQEGSGLAGVTGRNEQFF. The CDR3, as DNA: TGCGCCAGCAGCCAAGAAGGCTCGGGACTAGCGGGAGTCACCGGTCGGAATGAGCAGTTCTTC.

The CDR3 loop reads CASSPGGTSGLYEQYF. CDR3 nucleotide sequence: TGTGCCAGCAGCCCGGGCGGGACTAGCGGACTCTACGAGCAGTACTTC. This sequence joins TRBV5-4 and TRBJ2-7, with 11 bases identical to TRBD2. The V gene end was trimmed by 4 bases and the J gene end by 3 bases; junction bases not matched to a gene: 9. Germline loops: CDR1 SGHNT, CDR2 YYREEE (reference sequence). The CDR3 contains 16 residues.

This chain uses TRBV10-3 with TRBJ2-7; D may be TRBD1 (6 bases). This CDR3 comprises 13 residues. V lost 8 bases, J lost 2 bases, and 13 bases lay in between. Germline V gene sequence: CDR1 ENHRY, CDR2 SYGVKD. As DNA, the CDR3 is TGTGCCATCCGGACAGAGGGAACCTACGAGCAGTACTTC. It codes for CAIRTEGTYEQYF.